This T cell receptor (beta chain) came from a study of blood T cell repertoires in COVID-19. Across the study: Collection of acute and convalescent COVID-19 samples took place in the United States, Italy and Spain. T cells, B-cell-depleted T cells, or PBMCs supplied cDNA or gDNA.

As originally analysed: The authors estimated nucleated cell counts from reference gene primer amplification. The data were produced by immunoSEQ multiplex PCR, yet TCRdb's version contains in-frame clones alone and is incomplete. V and J calls and clone size come straight from that table; D and trimming were deduced from the DNA. Of some 530,000 clones in the sample, 75% to 90% were seen once. The trim removed 4 bases at V and 5 bases at J, leaving 8 bases unmatched. Germline CDR1 reads SGHRS; CDR2 reads YFSETQ. The CDR3 contains 14 residues. The J gene is TRBJ1-1, the V gene TRBV5-1, with TRBD1 identical over 7 bases. The source is a human donor in a cohort sampled during active COVID-19. Sequenced sample: peripheral blood. DNA of the CDR3: TGCGCCAGCAGCATGACAGGGAGCGAAACTGAAGCTTTCTTT. It yields the protein CASSMTGSETEAFF.